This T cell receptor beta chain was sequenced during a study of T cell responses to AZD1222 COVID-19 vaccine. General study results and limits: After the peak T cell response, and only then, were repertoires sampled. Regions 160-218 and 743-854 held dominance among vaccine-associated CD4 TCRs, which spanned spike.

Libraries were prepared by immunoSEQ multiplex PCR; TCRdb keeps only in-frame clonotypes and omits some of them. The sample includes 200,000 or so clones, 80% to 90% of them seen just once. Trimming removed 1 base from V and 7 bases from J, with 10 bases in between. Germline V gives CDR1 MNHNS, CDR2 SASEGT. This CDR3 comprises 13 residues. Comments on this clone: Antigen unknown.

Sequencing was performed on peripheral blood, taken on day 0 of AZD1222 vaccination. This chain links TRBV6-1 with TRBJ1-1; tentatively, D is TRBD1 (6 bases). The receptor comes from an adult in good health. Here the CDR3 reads CASSEVFRGEAFF. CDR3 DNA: TGTGCCAGCAGTGAAGTTTTCAGGGGTGAAGCTTTCTTT.